What follows is one TCR beta chain and its context. No antigen is known for it. V was trimmed by 0 bases and J by 2 bases, leaving 19 bases between them. Looked up from germline, CDR1 is LGHNA and CDR2 is YSLEER. The CDR3 loop spans 18 amino acids. TCRdb redid the calling of the 5' RACE reads with MiXCR, one entry per CDR3 protein. The top ten clones hold roughly two fifths of a sample with around 90,000 distinct CDR3 sequences, about 15% of them seen once. This sample was included in a study of T-cell memory formation after mild COVID-19. Study outcomes and limitations: Some clones that responded were present in memory (sampled pre-infection), which suggests cross-reactive memory joined.

This chain links TRBV4-3 with TRBJ1-2; possibly TRBD1 for D (6 bases). What was sequenced was PBMCs or a T cell subset sorted from them (not recorded which). The receptor comes from a man between 18 and 29 years old who had mild COVID-19 (a few samples of this study predate the infection). Cell type and time point are not known. The CDR3 here is CASSQEDGATGRNYGYTF. The CDR3 DNA is TGCGCCAGCAGCCAAGAAGATGGAGCAACAGGGAGGAACTATGGCTACACCTTC.